A single sample is the source of the 7 T cell receptor beta chains below, sequenced in a study of PD-1 blockade in classical Hodgkin lymphoma. Profiling relied on immunoSEQ multiplex PCR, and the TCRdb table lists in-frame clones only, not all of them. The top ten hold roughly 26% of the sample, which has approximately 15,000 clones, 84% seen once. Every patient was affected by relapse after autologous stem cell transplantation, while exposure to brentuximab vedotin was not uniform. The sequenced sample was peripheral blood mononuclear cells (PBMCs), obtained at baseline. The receptors were gathered from a human donor with classical Hodgkin lymphoma.

V is TRBV6-1 and J is TRBJ2-3; 9 bases fit TRBD2. CDR1 is MNHNS, CDR2 SASEGT, per germline. V dropped 1 base and J dropped 1; count of bases not matched to a gene: 0. The CDR3 is 15 residues long. The CDR3 bases are TGTGCCAGCAGTGAAGAGCGGGGGGGCACAGATACGCAGTATTTT. Protein sequence: CASSEERGGTDTQYF.

The chain uses TRBV7-2 and TRBJ1-3; 8 bases match TRBD1. This CDR3 has 15 residues. V was pared by 5 bases and J by 0 bases, with 3 bases of the junction left unmatched. Germline loops: CDR1 SGHTA, CDR2 FQGNSA. In nucleotides, the CDR3 is TGTGCCAGCAGCATGGACAGGGCCTCTGGAAACACCATATATTTT. Protein: CASSMDRASGNTIYF.

This chain connects TRBV7-2 to TRBJ1-6, with 9 bases lining up with TRBD1. The CDR3 totals 16 residues. Germline V lookup: CDR1 SGHTA, CDR2 FQGNSA. The V and J ends lost 1 base and 6 bases, in that order; junction bases with no gene match: 4. The CDR3 loop is CASSLVWGQGNSPLHF. Here the CDR3 DNA reads TGTGCCAGCAGCTTAGTTTGGGGACAGGGTAATTCACCCCTCCACTTT.

This sequence joins TRBV11-2 and TRBJ1-3, with D perhaps TRBD1 (5 bases). CDR3 length: 15 residues. The V gene lost 1 base and the J gene lost 7 bases, with 14 bases spanning the gap. CDR1 SGHAT and CDR2 FQNNGV come from the germline V gene. CDR3 in amino acids: CASSLVGVGRNTIYF. Written as DNA, the CDR3 is TGTGCCAGCAGCTTAGTAGGGGTTGGGAGGAACACCATATATTTT.

This chain joins TRBV7-2 and TRBJ2-7, with TRBD2 matching over 9 bases. Looked up from germline, CDR1 is SGHTA and CDR2 is FQGNSA. With 5 bases clipped from V and 0 bases from J, the junction kept 5 bases outside the gene matches. CDR3 length: 15 residues. The CDR3 loop reads CASSASGTLSYEQYF. The CDR3 bases are TGTGCCAGCAGCGCTAGCGGGACCCTCTCCTACGAGCAGTACTTC.

This chain's CDR3 is CASSRRTDNYGYTF. In DNA, the CDR3 is TGCGCCAGCAGCCGACGGACAGATAACTATGGCTACACCTTC. The rearrangement uses TRBV5-1 and TRBJ1-2, with D maybe TRBD1 (6 bases). The V and J ends lost 4 bases and 1 base respectively, with 11 bases between them. The CDR3 length is 14 residues. The germline V gene has CDR1 SGHRS and CDR2 YFSETQ.

The V gene is TRBV2, the J gene TRBJ2-7, with 9 bases fitting TRBD1. V shed 5 bases and J 5 bases; nucleotides not matched to a gene: 10. CDR1 and CDR2 (germline): SNHLY, FYNNEI. This CDR3 has 15 residues. The DNA for the CDR3 is TGTGCCAGCAGTATTTACCGGGACAGGGCGGACGAGCAGTACTTC. Protein: CASSIYRDRADEQYF.